These T cell receptor beta chains were read from a single sample in a study of Ad26.COV2.S vaccination and SARS-CoV-2 variants. Measured with immunoSEQ multiplex PCR; TCRdb has only the in-frame clones, and not every one. The sample has 300,000 to 350,000 clones, approximately 86% seen once. Sequences were derived from peripheral blood, sampled in a trial of Ad26.COV2.S vaccine versus placebo. These receptor sequences come from a person aged 18 to 65 who received the Ad26.COV2.S COVID-19 vaccine or a placebo. Each CDR3 is given with its conserved first and last residue. Each record gives: CDR3 DNA, CDR3 protein, CDR3 length, D gene, V gene, clone size, J gene. The D gene is left open where the match is weak. Only some rows state a clone size, as once, few, many or a class for expanded clones.

cdr3_nt: TGTGCCAGCAGCCAGACAGAAGGAAGCCAGTACTTC
cdr3_aa: CASSQTEGSQYF
cdr3_length: 12
d_call: -
v_call: TRBV11-2
clone_size: once
j_call: TRBJ2-5

cdr3_nt: TGTGCCAGTAGGATGAAGGATTGGGGTGAGCAGTTCTTC
cdr3_aa: CASRMKDWGEQFF
cdr3_length: 13
d_call: -
v_call: TRBV19
clone_size: -
j_call: TRBJ2-1

cdr3_nt: TGTGCCAGCTCACCTATTTGGGTTGGGAGCTCCTATAATTCACCCCTCCACTTT
cdr3_aa: CASSPIWVGSSYNSPLHF
cdr3_length: 18
d_call: -
v_call: TRBV18
clone_size: -
j_call: TRBJ1-6

cdr3_nt: TGTGCCAGCAGTGAAGGGGGGCATCTCTCTGGAAACACCATATATTTT
cdr3_aa: CASSEGGHLSGNTIYF
cdr3_length: 16
d_call: -
v_call: TRBV2
clone_size: -
j_call: TRBJ1-3

cdr3_nt: TGTGCCAGTAGATGGGACACCACAACTAATGAAAAACTGTTTTTT
cdr3_aa: CASRWDTTTNEKLFF
cdr3_length: 15
d_call: -
v_call: TRBV19
clone_size: -
j_call: TRBJ1-4

cdr3_nt: TGTGCCATCAGTGAGTTATTGGGGGGGGCCTATGGCTACACCTTC
cdr3_aa: CAISELLGGAYGYTF
cdr3_length: 15
d_call: -
v_call: TRBV10-3
clone_size: -
j_call: TRBJ1-2

cdr3_nt: TGTGCCAGCAGTGGGGGACAGAACTATGGCTACACCTTC
cdr3_aa: CASSGGQNYGYTF
cdr3_length: 13
d_call: TRBD1
v_call: TRBV2
clone_size: -
j_call: TRBJ1-2

cdr3_nt: TGCGCCAGCAGCCAAGGAATCGGGGGGGGCCAAGAGACCCAGTACTTC
cdr3_aa: CASSQGIGGGQETQYF
cdr3_length: 16
d_call: TRBD2
v_call: TRBV4-3
clone_size: -
j_call: TRBJ2-5

cdr3_nt: TGTGCCAGCAGCTTAGCGGGGGGGCGTGAGCAGTTCTTC
cdr3_aa: CASSLAGGREQFF
cdr3_length: 13
d_call: TRBD2
v_call: TRBV7-3
clone_size: -
j_call: TRBJ2-1

cdr3_nt: TGTGCCAGCAGCAAAGGGACAACTGAAGCTTTCTTT
cdr3_aa: CASSKGTTEAFF
cdr3_length: 12
d_call: -
v_call: TRBV21-1
clone_size: few
j_call: TRBJ1-1

cdr3_nt: TGTGCCAGCAGCTTGCCCACAGGGGACGAGCAGTACTTC
cdr3_aa: CASSLPTGDEQYF
cdr3_length: 13
d_call: TRBD1
v_call: TRBV5-4
clone_size: -
j_call: TRBJ2-7

cdr3_nt: TGTGCCAGCGGACTCCCTCCGGGACAGGGGTTCTACGAGCAGTACTTC
cdr3_aa: CASGLPPGQGFYEQYF
cdr3_length: 16
d_call: TRBD1
v_call: TRBV2
clone_size: -
j_call: TRBJ2-7

cdr3_nt: TGCGCCAGCAGCCTTTGGTCTAGCCTCTCTGGAAACACCATATATTTT
cdr3_aa: CASSLWSSLSGNTIYF
cdr3_length: 16
d_call: -
v_call: TRBV4-1
clone_size: -
j_call: TRBJ1-3

cdr3_nt: TGTGCCAGCTCACAGGGACTGGATAATTCACCCCTCCACTTT
cdr3_aa: CASSQGLDNSPLHF
cdr3_length: 14
d_call: -
v_call: TRBV18
clone_size: -
j_call: TRBJ1-6

cdr3_nt: TGTGCCAGCACAGGAAAGGCGGGAGGTATGGGGCAGTACTTC
cdr3_aa: CASTGKAGGMGQYF
cdr3_length: 14
d_call: TRBD2
v_call: TRBV6-5
clone_size: -
j_call: TRBJ2-7

cdr3_nt: TGTGCCAGTAGTATTCGACAGGGAAGTCAGCCCCAGCATTTT
cdr3_aa: CASSIRQGSQPQHF
cdr3_length: 14
d_call: TRBD1
v_call: TRBV19
clone_size: -
j_call: TRBJ1-5

cdr3_nt: TGTGCCAGCAGCTCGACAGGGAGCACCGGGGAGCTGTTTTTT
cdr3_aa: CASSSTGSTGELFF
cdr3_length: 14
d_call: TRBD1
v_call: TRBV7-3
clone_size: -
j_call: TRBJ2-2

cdr3_nt: TGTGCCAGCCTCGGGACTACTGGCGAGCAGTACTTC
cdr3_aa: CASLGTTGEQYF
cdr3_length: 12
d_call: TRBD2
v_call: TRBV3-1/TRBV3-2
clone_size: -
j_call: TRBJ2-7

cdr3_nt: TGTGCCAGCTCACGGACGGCCTTCGGGGGGATCGAAGCTAACTATGGCTACACCTTC
cdr3_aa: CASSRTAFGGIEANYGYTF
cdr3_length: 19
d_call: -
v_call: TRBV18
clone_size: -
j_call: TRBJ1-2

cdr3_nt: TGTGCCAGCAGAGTCACACAGGGGGCTGGAAACACCATATATTTT
cdr3_aa: CASRVTQGAGNTIYF
cdr3_length: 15
d_call: TRBD1
v_call: TRBV6-5
clone_size: -
j_call: TRBJ1-3

cdr3_nt: TGTGCCAGCAGTTACTCAGGCAGCTCCTATAATTCACCCCTCCACTTT
cdr3_aa: CASSYSGSSYNSPLHF
cdr3_length: 16
d_call: -
v_call: TRBV6-5
clone_size: -
j_call: TRBJ1-6

cdr3_nt: TGTGCCAGCAAGCCGCGACTAGCGGGGGGGATCCTCGCGACCCAGTACTTC
cdr3_aa: CASKPRLAGGILATQYF
cdr3_length: 17
d_call: TRBD2
v_call: TRBV27
clone_size: -
j_call: TRBJ2-5

cdr3_nt: TGTGCCAGCAGCCGGGACACCCAGAGGACTGAAGCTTTCTTT
cdr3_aa: CASSRDTQRTEAFF
cdr3_length: 14
d_call: -
v_call: TRBV13
clone_size: -
j_call: TRBJ1-1

cdr3_nt: TGTGCCAGCAGCTTAAATCCTCTTTACTCTGGAAACACCATATATTTT
cdr3_aa: CASSLNPLYSGNTIYF
cdr3_length: 16
d_call: -
v_call: TRBV7-8
clone_size: -
j_call: TRBJ1-3

cdr3_nt: TGTGCCAGTGGCCACGGGGGCACTGAAGCTTTCTTT
cdr3_aa: CASGHGGTEAFF
cdr3_length: 12
d_call: -
v_call: TRBV19
clone_size: -
j_call: TRBJ1-1

cdr3_nt: TGCAGCGTTGAACTTCGACTAGTCACAAGCACAGATACGCAGTATTTT
cdr3_aa: CSVELRLVTSTDTQYF
cdr3_length: 16
d_call: -
v_call: TRBV29-1
clone_size: once
j_call: TRBJ2-3